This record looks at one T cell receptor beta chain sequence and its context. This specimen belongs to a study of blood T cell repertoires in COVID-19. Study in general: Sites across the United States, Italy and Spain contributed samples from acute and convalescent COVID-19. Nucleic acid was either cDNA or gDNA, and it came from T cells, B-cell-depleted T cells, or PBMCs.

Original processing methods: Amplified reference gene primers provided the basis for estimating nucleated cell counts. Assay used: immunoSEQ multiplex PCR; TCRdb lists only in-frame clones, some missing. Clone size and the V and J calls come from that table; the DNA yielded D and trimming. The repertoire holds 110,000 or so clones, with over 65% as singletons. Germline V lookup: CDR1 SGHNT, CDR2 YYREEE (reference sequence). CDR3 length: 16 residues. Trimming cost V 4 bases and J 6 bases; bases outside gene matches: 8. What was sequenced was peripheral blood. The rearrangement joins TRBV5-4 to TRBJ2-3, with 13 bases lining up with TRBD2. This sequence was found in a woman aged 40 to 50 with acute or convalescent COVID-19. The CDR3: CASSGTSGAHIDTQYF. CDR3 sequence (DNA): TGTGCCAGCAGCGGGACTAGCGGGGCCCACATCGATACGCAGTATTTT.